The 25 T cell receptor beta chains below come from one sample, sequenced in a study of identifying expanded T cells in peripheral blood. Profiled with immunoSEQ multiplex PCR; TCRdb holds only in-frame clones, not every one. The sample holds some 100,000 clones, about nine tenths seen once. The sequenced material came from blood. The receptors derive from a person aged 18 to 75 in good health.

The V call is TRBV5-1, the J call TRBJ2-5; D is possibly TRBD1 (6 bases). The CDR3 contains 15 residues. In germline, CDR1 is SGHRS, CDR2 YFSETQ. The V gene lost 4 bases and the J gene lost 1 base, with 14 bases spanning the gap. As DNA, the CDR3 is TGCGCCAGCAGCCAAACCGGACAGACCCAAGAGACCCAGTACTTC. This translates into CASSQTGQTQETQYF.

V gene TRBV9 combines with J gene TRBJ1-1; D gene ambiguous. The germline V and J ends were trimmed by 5 bases and 1 base, with 9 bases remaining between them. The CDR3 loop spans 13 amino acids. The germline CDR1 and CDR2 sequences are SGDLS and YYNGEE. The CDR3 reads CASSSTRNTEAFF. CDR3 nucleotides: TGTGCCAGCAGTTCTACACGGAACACTGAAGCTTTCTTT.

This clone was seen just once. The V and J genes are TRBV6-5 and TRBJ2-7; 10 positions match TRBD2. Germline values: CDR1 MNHEY, CDR2 SVGAGI. The J segment lost 4 bases and the V segment lost 2 bases, leaving 2 bases of the junction unmatched. The CDR3 extends over 14 amino acids. Written as DNA, the CDR3 is TGTGCCAGCAGTTACGGACTAGCGGCGTACGAGCAGTACTTC. Translating it yields CASSYGLAAYEQYF.

The sample holds one count of this clone. The chain carries TRBV9 and TRBJ2-1, with 8 bases fitting TRBD2. Germline values: CDR1 SGDLS, CDR2 YYNGEE. Trimming cost V 3 bases and J 4 bases; bases outside gene matches: 9. The CDR3 length is 16 residues. CDR3 nucleotides: TGTGCCAGCAGCGAGTTTGTACTAGCGGTATACAATGAGCAGTTCTTC. Its protein is CASSEFVLAVYNEQFF.

This chain joins TRBV6-6 and TRBJ1-2; D uncertain. Germline V CDR1 and CDR2: MNHNY, SVGAGI (reference sequence). Trimming took off 8 bases at V and 2 bases at J, with 12 bases between the two ends. The CDR3 sequence is 13 residues long. CDR3 loop: CASRYDRNYGYTF. DNA of the CDR3: TGTGCCAGCCGATACGACCGAAACTATGGCTACACCTTC.

The chain uses TRBV19 and TRBJ2-3; D is perhaps TRBD1 or TRBD2 (7 bases each). There are 15 residues in the CDR3. CDR1 is LNHDA and CDR2 is SQIVND in the germline V gene (reference sequence). V gave up 4 bases and J gave up 3 bases, with 14 bases separating them. The CDR3 sequence: CASSKTGRVTDTQYF. The DNA for the CDR3 is TGTGCCAGTAGTAAGACAGGGAGGGTTACAGATACGCAGTATTTT.

The V and J genes are TRBV29-1 and TRBJ2-7; TRBD1 or TRBD2 may be the D gene (7 bases each). V was cut by 3 bases and J by 5 bases, with 14 bases left in between. CDR1 and CDR2 from the germline V gene are SQVTM and ANQGSEA. The length of the CDR3 is 13 residues. This chain's CDR3 is CSVDRGRAHEQYF. The CDR3, as DNA: TGCAGCGTTGACAGGGGGAGGGCCCACGAGCAGTACTTC.

The CDR3 region is CAITNGLNQPQHF. The CDR3 DNA reads as TGTGCCATCACCAATGGGCTAAATCAGCCCCAGCATTTT. The chain links TRBV10-3 to TRBJ1-5, with D hard to call. Trimming removed 7 bases from V and 4 bases from J, with 11 bases in between. This CDR3 region has 13 residues. Per the germline V gene, CDR1 is ENHRY and CDR2 is SYGVKD.

The rearrangement uses TRBV19 and TRBJ2-5; weak D call: TRBD2 (7 bases). V was cut by 9 bases and J by 6 bases, with 14 bases left in between. Germline V CDR1 and CDR2: LNHDA, SQIVND (reference sequence). CDR3 size: 12 residues. The CDR3 bases are TGTGCCAGCCAGGGAGGGGGACAGACCCAGTACTTC. Encoded protein: CASQGGGQTQYF. The full variable domain, completed using reference TRBV19 and TRBJ2-5, is DGGITQSPKYLFRKEGQNVTLSCEQNLNHDAMYWYRQDPGQGLRLIYYSQIVNDFQKGDIAEGYSVSREKKESFPLTVTSAQKNPTAFYLCASQGGGQTQYFGPGTRLLVL.

CDR3 protein: CASSFIVGARTYEQYF. The CDR3 coding sequence is TGTGCCAGCAGCTTCATTGTGGGGGCGCGGACCTACGAGCAGTACTTC. The J gene is TRBJ2-7, the V gene TRBV13; TRBD1 might be the D (6 bases). Per the germline V gene, CDR1 is PRHDT and CDR2 is FYEKMQ (reference sequence). Between the trimmed V and J ends, which lost 3 bases and 2 bases, there was a span of 17 bases. The CDR3 covers 16 residues.

The chain recombines TRBV16 with TRBJ2-7, with 13 bases identical to TRBD2. Looked up from germline, CDR1 is KGHSY and CDR2 is FQNENV. The CDR3 has 14 residues. V was pared by 4 bases and J by 7 bases, with 4 bases of the junction left unmatched. DNA of the CDR3: TGTGCCAGCAGCCCAACGGGACTAGCGGGGGAGCAGTACTTC. It is translated as CASSPTGLAGEQYF. The whole variable domain, remainder taken from reference TRBV16 and TRBJ2-7, is GEEVAQTPKHLVRGEGQKAKLYCAPIKGHSYVFWYQQVLKNEFKFLISFQNENVFDETGMPKERFSAKCLPNSPCSLEIQATKLEDSAVYFCASSPTGLAGEQYFGPGTRLTVT.

In DNA, the CDR3 is TGTGCCAGCAGCATAAGGGACATTAGAAACACCATATATTTT. Protein product: CASSIRDIRNTIYF. The V and J genes are TRBV7-9 and TRBJ1-3; tentative D call: TRBD1 (6 bases). CDR3 length: 14 amino acids. Germline lookup yields CDR1 SEHNR and CDR2 FQNEAQ (reference sequence). Trimming left V 5 bases short and J 5 bases short, with 13 bases between.

The V gene is TRBV29-1, the J gene TRBJ2-7; possibly TRBD1 for D (5 bases). V gave up 3 bases and J gave up 5 bases, with 14 bases separating them. CDR1 and CDR2 (germline): SQVTM, ANQGSEA. CDR3 size: 13 residues. The CDR3 loop is CSVDSQGSNEQYF. The CDR3 coding sequence is TGCAGCGTTGATTCGCAGGGTAGCAACGAGCAGTACTTC.

The genes are TRBV7-9 and TRBJ2-7; D unclear. The CDR3 loop spans 13 amino acids. Germline V gene sequence: CDR1 SEHNR, CDR2 FQNEAQ (reference sequence). V lost 2 bases and J lost 4, with 9 bases in between. The CDR3 loop reads CASSLPPAYEQYF. The CDR3 bases are TGTGCCAGCAGCTTACCCCCCGCATACGAGCAGTACTTC.

The V and J genes are TRBV7-2 and TRBJ2-5, with D hard to call. Germline values: CDR1 SGHTA, CDR2 FQGNSA. The V gene lost 1 base and the J gene lost 4 bases, with 7 bases spanning the gap. This CDR3 spans 13 amino acids. CDR3 coding DNA: TGTGCCAGCAGCTTAGTAGTAGCAGAGACCCAGTACTTC. As protein: CASSLVVAETQYF. Looking up the rest from reference TRBV7-2 and TRBJ2-5 gives the full variable domain: GAGVSQSPSNKVTEKGKDVELRCDPISGHTALYWYRQSLGQGLEFLIYFQGNSAPDKSGLPSDRFSAERTGGSVSTLTIQRTQQEDSAVYLCASSLVVAETQYFGPGTRLLVL.

V gene TRBV18 combines with J gene TRBJ1-1; 7 bases align to TRBD1. The CDR3 runs to 15 residues. J was trimmed by 1 base and V by 3 bases; bases with no gene match: 5. From germline, CDR1 is KGHSH and CDR2 LQKENI. In DNA, the CDR3 is TGTGCCAGCTCACCGGAAGGGGGCGGGAACACTGAAGCTTTCTTT. Encoded protein: CASSPEGGGNTEAFF.

The chain links TRBV28 to TRBJ2-7; 10 bases line up with TRBD1. There are 17 residues in the CDR3. J lost 1 base, V lost 8 bases, and 14 bases had no gene match. The germline CDR1 and CDR2 sequences are MDHEN and SYDVKM. The CDR3 coding sequence is TGTGCCAGCGTCGTAGGGACAGGGGCGACCCTTTCCTACGAGCAGTACTTC. Amino acids: CASVVGTGATLSYEQYF.

This clone showed up just a few times. The chain links TRBV15 to TRBJ2-1; 9 nucleotides align to TRBD2. V gave up 1 base and J gave up 8 bases; unmatched junction bases: 12. CDR3 length equals 17 residues. CDR1 is LNHNV and CDR2 is YYDKDF in the germline V gene (reference sequence). CDR3 sequence: CATSRVFGGGAYDEQFF. In DNA form, the CDR3 reads TGTGCCACCAGCAGAGTCTTTGGCGGGGGGGCGTACGATGAGCAGTTCTTC.

The chain links TRBV29-1 to TRBJ1-6, with 7 bases matching TRBD1. The CDR3 contains 13 residues. V shed 4 bases and J 7 bases; nucleotides not matched to a gene: 4. Germline V CDR1 and CDR2: SQVTM, ANQGSEA. This CDR3 reads CSVAGTANSPLHF. The DNA of the CDR3 is TGCAGCGTTGCAGGGACAGCGAATTCACCCCTCCACTTT.

The genes are TRBV5-6 and TRBJ1-1; maybe TRBD1 (5 bases). CDR1 SGHDT and CDR2 YYEEEE come from the germline V gene. V lost 0 bases and J lost 0, with 9 bases in between. This CDR3 has 15 residues. CDR3 region: CASSLAPGMNTEAFF. CDR3 DNA sequence: TGTGCCAGCAGCTTGGCCCCAGGGATGAACACTGAAGCTTTCTTT.

J is TRBJ2-3 and V is TRBV5-6; no clear D gene. The CDR3 runs to 13 residues. Per the germline V gene, CDR1 is SGHDT and CDR2 is YYEEEE. Trimming cost V 5 bases and J 2 bases, with 9 bases left between them. CDR3 amino acids: CASRNGLTDTQYF. Written as DNA, the CDR3 is TGTGCCAGCAGAAATGGCCTCACAGATACGCAGTATTTT.

The chain couples TRBV28 to TRBJ1-5, with D maybe TRBD1 (6 bases). The CDR3 extends over 13 amino acids. The V gene lost 6 bases and the J gene lost 5 bases, with 11 bases spanning the gap. The germline CDR1 and CDR2 sequences are MDHEN and SYDVKM. The CDR3 sequence is CASRIQGDQPQHF. The CDR3, as DNA: TGTGCCAGCAGAATACAGGGCGATCAGCCCCAGCATTTT.

This sequence joins TRBV2 and TRBJ2-2, with a possible D match to TRBD2 (5 bases). With 7 bases removed from V and 5 bases from J, the gap between germline ends came to 14 bases. From germline, CDR1 is SNHLY and CDR2 FYNNEI. The length of the CDR3 is 14 residues. The CDR3 here is CASIREFLTGELFF. The CDR3 region has the DNA TGTGCCAGCATAAGGGAGTTCCTAACCGGGGAGCTGTTTTTT.

This chain uses TRBV19 with TRBJ2-3; D tentatively fits TRBD1 or TRBD2 (5 bases each). Germline V gene data show CDR1 as LNHDA and CDR2 as SQIVND (reference sequence). V shed 3 bases and J shed 0 bases, with 10 bases lying between them. The CDR3 is 15 amino acids. The CDR3 protein is CASSIFGASTDTQYF. In nucleotides, the CDR3 is TGTGCCAGTAGTATTTTCGGGGCGAGCACAGATACGCAGTATTTT.

The chain carries TRBV19 and TRBJ2-7, with TRBD2 identical over 10 bases. CDR3 length equals 14 residues. Per germline, CDR1 LNHDA and CDR2 SQIVND (reference sequence). V was pared by 4 bases and J by 7 bases, with 7 bases of the junction left unmatched. CDR3 DNA sequence: TGTGCCAGTAGTAGGACTAGCGGAGGGTATGAGCAGTACTTC. It encodes CASSRTSGGYEQYF.